The 4 T cell receptor beta chains presented below share a single source sample, sequenced in a study of control samples from healthy donors and cancer patients. TCRdb keeps only in-frame clones here, not all; method: immunoSEQ multiplex PCR. The sample has approximately 170,000 clones; 91% are singletons. Input material: blood. All receptors come from a woman in her 30s in good health.

This chain joins TRBV6-5 and TRBJ1-4; weak D call: TRBD1 (5 bases). The CDR3 has 13 amino acids. Germline loops: CDR1 MNHEY, CDR2 SVGAGI. The V and J ends lost 6 bases and 5 bases respectively, with 10 bases between them. CDR3 residues: CASRSTENEKLFF. The CDR3 DNA is TGTGCCAGCAGATCGACAGAGAATGAAAAACTGTTTTTT.

The CDR3 spells CASPYPGRGTEAFF. Here the CDR3 DNA reads TGTGCCAGCCCGTATCCGGGGCGGGGCACTGAAGCTTTCTTT. This sequence joins TRBV19 and TRBJ1-1; D might be TRBD1 (5 bases). The germline gives CDR1 LNHDA, CDR2 SQIVND (reference sequence). The V end was cut by 9 bases, the J end by 4 bases, with 18 bases between. The CDR3 is 14 residues long.

This chain uses TRBV4-2 with TRBJ2-3; a possible D gene is TRBD2 (7 bases). V was clipped by 2 bases and J by 2 bases, with 11 bases between them. The CDR3 totals 15 residues. Germline V gene sequence: CDR1 LGHNA, CDR2 YNFKEQ. The CDR3: CASSQLRGPTDTQYF. DNA for the CDR3: TGTGCCAGCAGCCAATTGCGGGGGCCCACAGATACGCAGTATTTT.

In its sample, this clone was seen a few times. The rearrangement uses TRBV25-1 and TRBJ2-1; D gene unclear. Germline V gene data show CDR1 as MGHDK and CDR2 as SYGVNS. There are 9 residues in the CDR3. Between the trimmed V and J ends, which lost 1 base and 15 bases, there was a span of 4 bases. The CDR3 DNA sequence: TGTGCCAGCAGTGAATGGATGTTCTTC. This sequence encodes CASSEWMFF.